Listed below are T cell receptor beta chains from one sample, sequenced in a study of shared clonotypes between healthy human individuals. The table came from immunoSEQ multiplex PCR; TCRdb's copy has only in-frame clones and leaves some out. The table lists 1.5 million to 2.5 million clones, over 85% of them singletons. The sequencing sample was made of naive CD8+ T cells sorted from blood. The source is a man aged 18 to 35 in good health. Each CDR3 is given with its conserved first and last residue. D genes are given only for firm matches. Clone size is not always given. Where it is, it says once, few, many or a class for expanded clones.

v_gene	d_gene	abundance	j_gene	CDR3nt	CDR3aa
TRBV7-2	TRBD2	-	TRBJ2-1	TGTGCCAGCAGATGGACTAGCGGGAGCAATGAGCAGTTCTTC	CASRWTSGSNEQFF
TRBV7-9	TRBD1	-	TRBJ1-1	TGTGCCAGCAGCCCCGGACAGGGGACTGAAGCTTTCTTT	CASSPGQGTEAFF
TRBV4-1	TRBD2	-	TRBJ2-1	TGCGCCAGCAGCCAAGATGCGGGAGGAGCTGAGCAGTTCTTC	CASSQDAGGAEQFF
TRBV4-1	-	-	TRBJ1-5	TGCGCCAGCAGCCAAGTCGCGGGAAGTAATCAGCCCCAGCATTTT	CASSQVAGSNQPQHF
TRBV30	-	few	TRBJ1-5	TGTGCCTGGAGTACGGGACAAGGCAATCAGCCCCAGCATTTT	CAWSTGQGNQPQHF
TRBV19	-	-	TRBJ1-1	TGTGCCAGTAGTATAGGGGGTGCTGCTGAAGCTTTCTTT	CASSIGGAAEAFF
TRBV9	TRBD1	-	TRBJ2-5	TGTGCCAGCAGCCCCTGGGACAGGGAGGGACAAGAGACCCAGTACTTC	CASSPWDREGQETQYF
TRBV13	TRBD1	-	TRBJ1-6	TGTGCCAGCAGCTCGACAGGGTTCGACATGAATTCACCCCTCCACTTT	CASSSTGFDMNSPLHF
TRBV4-1	-	-	TRBJ2-7	TGCGCCAGCAGCCAAGAGGCGGGTGCCTACGAGCAGTACTTC	CASSQEAGAYEQYF
TRBV7-2	-	-	TRBJ2-7	TGTGCCAGCAGCAAATCAACGGACGAGCAGTACTTC	CASSKSTDEQYF
TRBV15	TRBD1	-	TRBJ2-1	TGTGCCACCAGCAGAGTCGCCGGGACAGGGGACAATGAGCAGTTCTTC	CATSRVAGTGDNEQFF
TRBV7-8	-	-	TRBJ2-7	TGTGCCAGCACCGACGAGGGGTCCTACGAGCAGTACTTC	CASTDEGSYEQYF
TRBV30	-	-	TRBJ2-3	TGTGCCTGGAGTTCCTCGGGGCCCACAGATACGCAGTATTTT	CAWSSSGPTDTQYF
TRBV25-1	TRBD2	once	TRBJ2-7	TGTGCCAGCAGTGAATTCGCGGGAGGTCTGGACGAGCAGTACTTC	CASSEFAGGLDEQYF